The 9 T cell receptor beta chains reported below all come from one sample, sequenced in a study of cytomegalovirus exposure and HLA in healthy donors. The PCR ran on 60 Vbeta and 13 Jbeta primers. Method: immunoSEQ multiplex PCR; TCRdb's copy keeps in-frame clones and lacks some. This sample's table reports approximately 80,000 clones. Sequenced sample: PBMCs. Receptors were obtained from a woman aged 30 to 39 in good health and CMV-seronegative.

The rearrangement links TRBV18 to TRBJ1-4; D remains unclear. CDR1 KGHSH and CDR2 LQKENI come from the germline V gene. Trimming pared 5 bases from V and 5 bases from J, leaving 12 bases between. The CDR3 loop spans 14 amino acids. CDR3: CASSVDAGNEKLFF. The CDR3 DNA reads TGTGCCAGCTCAGTGGACGCGGGGAATGAAAAACTGTTTTTT. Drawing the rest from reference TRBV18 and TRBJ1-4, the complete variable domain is NAGVMQNPRHLVRRRGQEARLRCSPMKGHSHVYWYRQLPEEGLKFMVYLQKENIIDESGMPKERFSAEFPKEGPSILRIQQVVRGDSAAYFCASSVDAGNEKLFFGSGTQLSVL.

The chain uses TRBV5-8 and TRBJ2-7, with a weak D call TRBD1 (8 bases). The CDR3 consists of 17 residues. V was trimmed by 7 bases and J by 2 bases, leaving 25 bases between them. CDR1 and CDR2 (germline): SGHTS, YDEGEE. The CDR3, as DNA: TGTGCCAGCCACCCGAGCCCGACAGGGGAGGGTACCTACGAGCAGTACTTC. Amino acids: CASHPSPTGEGTYEQYF.

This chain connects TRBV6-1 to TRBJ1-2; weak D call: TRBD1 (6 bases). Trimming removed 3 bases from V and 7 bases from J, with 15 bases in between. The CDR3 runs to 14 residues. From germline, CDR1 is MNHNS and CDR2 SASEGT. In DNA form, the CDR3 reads TGTGCCAGCAGTGAGCAAGGGACATCCGGTGGCTACACCTTC. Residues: CASSEQGTSGGYTF.

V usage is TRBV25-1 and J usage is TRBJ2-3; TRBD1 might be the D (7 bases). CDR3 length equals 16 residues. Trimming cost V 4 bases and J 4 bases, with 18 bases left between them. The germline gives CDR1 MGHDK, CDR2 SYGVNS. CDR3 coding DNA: TGTGCCAGCAGTGGTCGGACAGGCGGGGCCGCAGATACGCAGTATTTT. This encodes CASSGRTGGAADTQYF. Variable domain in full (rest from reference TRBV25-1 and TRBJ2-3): EADIYQTPRYLVIGTGKKITLECSQTMGHDKMYWYQQDPGMELHLIHYSYGVNSTEKGDLSSESTVSRIRTEHFPLTLESARPSHTSQYLCASSGRTGGAADTQYFGPGTRLTVL.

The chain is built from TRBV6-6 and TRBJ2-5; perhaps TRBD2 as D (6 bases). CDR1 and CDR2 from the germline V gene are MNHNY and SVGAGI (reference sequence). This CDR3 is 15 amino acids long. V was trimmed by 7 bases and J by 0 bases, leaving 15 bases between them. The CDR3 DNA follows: TGTGCCAGCACCAGGGACTCGCGGTACCAAGAGACCCAGTACTTC. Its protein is CASTRDSRYQETQYF.

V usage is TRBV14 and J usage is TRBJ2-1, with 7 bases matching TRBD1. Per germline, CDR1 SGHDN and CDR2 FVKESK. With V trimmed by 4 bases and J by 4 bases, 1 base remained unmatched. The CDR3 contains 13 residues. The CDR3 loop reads CASSLQGYNEQFF. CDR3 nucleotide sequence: TGTGCCAGCAGCCTACAGGGGTACAATGAGCAGTTCTTC.

CDR3 nucleotide sequence: TGTGCCAGCAGCACCCGGACTAGGGGCTACGAGCAGTACTTC. Translated: CASSTRTRGYEQYF. V gene TRBV4-2 combines with J gene TRBJ2-7; 7 positions agree with TRBD2. Germline values: CDR1 LGHNA, CDR2 YNFKEQ. This CDR3 has 14 residues. Trimming at V came to 5 bases and at J to 3 bases, leaving 7 bases not matched to a gene.

The CDR3 DNA reads as TGTGCCAGCAGCTTAGAGGGAGCCCTTAACACTGAAGCTTTCTTT. Translation gives CASSLEGALNTEAFF. This chain joins TRBV11-2 and TRBJ1-1; D remains unclear. The CDR3 length is 15 residues. Germline CDR1 reads SGHAT; CDR2 reads FQNNGV. Trimming took off 0 bases at V and 2 bases at J, with 10 bases between the two ends.

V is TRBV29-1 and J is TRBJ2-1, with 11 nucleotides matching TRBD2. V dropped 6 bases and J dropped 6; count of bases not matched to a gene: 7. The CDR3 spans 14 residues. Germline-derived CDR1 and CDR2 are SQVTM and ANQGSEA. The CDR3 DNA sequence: TGCAGCGTATCGACTAGCGGGGTTTTCAATGAGCAGTTCTTC. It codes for CSVSTSGVFNEQFF.